These 8 T cell receptor beta chains were sequenced from one sample in a study of T cell repertoires in cytomegalovirus infection. TCRdb fed the reads into MiXCR, producing one record per CDR3 protein. The repertoire consists of some 920,000 distinct CDR3 sequences, with less than 40% occurring once and the leading ten covering about an eighth. Which antigens these TCRs recognize remains unknown. Source: cultured CD8+ T cells from PBMCs, taken from culture after CMV antigen stimulation. Receptors were obtained from a human donor in good health (CMV status not recorded). Some clones in this sample may be carry-over from other donors' samples.

There are many counts of this clonotype. The chain joins TRBV7-2 to TRBJ2-1, with TRBD2 identical over 9 bases. The junction had 14 bases not matched to a gene; V was cut back by 4 bases and J by 7 bases. This CDR3 spans 17 amino acids. From germline, CDR1 is SGHTA and CDR2 FQGNSA. This CDR3 is CASSSHLWAGGRNEQFF. Here the CDR3 DNA reads TGTGCCAGCAGCTCCCATTTATGGGCGGGGGGGCGGAATGAGCAGTTCTTC.

This clonotype was counted a few times. The chain recombines TRBV19 with TRBJ1-1; 11 bases match TRBD1. After removal of 5 bases from V and 5 bases from J, the junction contained 7 bases not matched to a gene. The CDR3 is 15 residues long. The germline gives CDR1 LNHDA, CDR2 SQIVND (reference sequence). The CDR3 sequence is CASSLSRDRGTEAFF. The DNA of the CDR3 is TGTGCCAGTAGTTTGAGCCGGGACAGGGGGACTGAAGCTTTCTTT.

The V call is TRBV2, the J call TRBJ1-2; D unclear. CDR1 is SNHLY and CDR2 is FYNNEI in the germline V gene. The CDR3 has 15 amino acids. V was cut by 0 bases and J by 8 bases, with 16 bases left in between. CDR3 bases: TGTGCCAGCAGTGAAGCGCTAGGCTCTCCTCGCGGCTACACCTTC. It specifies CASSEALGSPRGYTF.

This clonotype has just a few counts. This chain links TRBV7-9 with TRBJ1-1; D not resolved. V gave up 6 bases and J gave up 4 bases, with 15 bases separating them. CDR3 length: 14 amino acids. Germline V gene data show CDR1 as SEHNR and CDR2 as FQNEAQ (reference sequence). CDR3 coding DNA: TGTGCCAGCAGTCCTCGACAAGATCTCACTGAAGCTTTCTTT. Protein product: CASSPRQDLTEAFF. The full variable domain, with the rest looked up from reference TRBV7-9 and TRBJ1-1, is DTGVSQNPRHKITKRGQNVTFRCDPISEHNRLYWYRQTLGQGPEFLTYFQNEAQLEKSRLLSDRFSAERPKGSFSTLEIQRTEQGDSAMYLCASSPRQDLTEAFFGQGTRLTVV.

This clonotype showed up many times. The rearrangement joins TRBV7-8 to TRBJ2-1; 8 nucleotides line up with TRBD1. In germline, CDR1 is SGHVS, CDR2 FQNEAQ. After removal of 5 bases from V and 8 bases from J, the junction contained 5 bases not matched to a gene. This CDR3 is built from 13 residues. CDR3 amino acids: CASSPDRVDEQFF. The CDR3 coding sequence is TGTGCCAGCAGCCCGGACAGGGTCGATGAGCAGTTCTTC.

This clonotype showed up just a few times. This chain connects TRBV12-3 or TRBV12-4 to TRBJ2-1; D might be TRBD1 (6 bases). Trimming shortened V by 7 bases and J by 3 bases, and 7 bases separated the two germline ends. The CDR3 sequence is 12 residues long. CDR3 amino acids: CASKQGYNEQFF. DNA for the CDR3: TGTGCCAGCAAACAGGGCTACAATGAGCAGTTCTTC.

The chain employs TRBV28 and TRBJ1-5; D remains ambiguous. CDR3 length equals 12 residues. Trimming took off 5 bases at V and 7 bases at J, with 9 bases between the two ends. The V gene's germline CDR1 is MDHEN and CDR2 SYDVKM. In nucleotides, the CDR3 is TGTGCCAGCAGTCCATGCGTCCAGCCCCAGCATTTT. Amino acid sequence: CASSPCVQPQHF.

The chain employs TRBV19 and TRBJ2-2; TRBD1 is a possible D gene (6 bases). V was cut by 7 bases and J by 3 bases, with 15 bases left in between. CDR3 length: 15 amino acids. Germline CDR1 is LNHDA and CDR2 is SQIVND (reference sequence). The CDR3: CASKNWAGDTGELFF. The CDR3 DNA follows: TGTGCCAGTAAAAACTGGGCAGGGGACACCGGGGAGCTGTTTTTT.